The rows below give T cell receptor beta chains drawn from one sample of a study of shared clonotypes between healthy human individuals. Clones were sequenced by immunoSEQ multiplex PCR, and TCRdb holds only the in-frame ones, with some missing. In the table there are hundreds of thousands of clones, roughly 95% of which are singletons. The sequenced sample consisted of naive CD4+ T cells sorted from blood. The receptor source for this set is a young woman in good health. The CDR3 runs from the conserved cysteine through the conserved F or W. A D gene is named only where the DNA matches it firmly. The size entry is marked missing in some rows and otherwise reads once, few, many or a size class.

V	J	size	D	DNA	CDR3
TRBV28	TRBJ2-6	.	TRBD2	TGTGCCAGCAGTGGACTAGCGGGGGCATCTGGGGCCAACGTCCTGACTTTC	CASSGLAGASGANVLTF
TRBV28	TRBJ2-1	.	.	TGTGCCAGCAGTCCCCTAATAGGGAGCTCCTACAATGAGCAGTTCTTC	CASSPLIGSSYNEQFF
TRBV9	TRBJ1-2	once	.	TGTGCCAGCAGCGTGTCGTTAGGCCTTTATGGCTACACCTTC	CASSVSLGLYGYTF
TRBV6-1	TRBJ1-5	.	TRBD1	TGTGCCAGCAGTTCCGGGACAGTAAGCAATCAGCCCCAGCATTTT	CASSSGTVSNQPQHF
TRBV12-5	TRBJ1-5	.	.	TGTGCTAGTGCCTTGTATCCGGATCAGCCCCAGCATTTT	CASALYPDQPQHF
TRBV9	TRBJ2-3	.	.	TGTGCCAGCAGCGTATATAGCGGCAGCACAGATACGCAGTATTTT	CASSVYSGSTDTQYF
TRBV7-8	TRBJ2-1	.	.	TGTGCCAGCAGCTCCTTTGTAGGAGGCGATGAGCAGTTCTTC	CASSSFVGGDEQFF
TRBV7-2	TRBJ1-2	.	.	TGTGCCAGCAGCTTAGTTTGGCAATCTAACTATGGCTACACCTTC	CASSLVWQSNYGYTF
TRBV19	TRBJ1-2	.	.	TGTGCCAGTAGTATGGTCGGGATCTATGGCTACACCTTC	CASSMVGIYGYTF
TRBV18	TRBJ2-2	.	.	TGTGCCAGCTCACCACCCAGCGGTGCCACCGGGGAGCTGTTTTTT	CASSPPSGATGELFF
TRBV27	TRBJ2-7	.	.	TGTGCCAGCAGTTTAAGGCAGGGGGGTCCCTACGAGCAGTACTTC	CASSLRQGGPYEQYF
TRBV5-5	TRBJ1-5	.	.	TGTGCCAGCAGCCCCATGGGAGGGAATCAGCCCCAGCATTTT	CASSPMGGNQPQHF
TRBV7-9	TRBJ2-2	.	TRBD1	TGTGCCAGCAGCCGGGACAGGGGGAGCACCGGGGAGCTGTTTTTT	CASSRDRGSTGELFF
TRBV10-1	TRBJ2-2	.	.	TGCGCCAGCGGTAAACGGAACACCGGGGAGCTGTTTTTT	CASGKRNTGELFF
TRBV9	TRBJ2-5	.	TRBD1	TGTGCCAGCAGCCAGGACAGGGGGCCCCCGGAGACCCAGTACTTC	CASSQDRGPPETQYF
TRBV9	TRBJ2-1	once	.	TGTGCCAGCCGAAAGGCCGAGGGGAATGAGCAGTTCTTC	CASRKAEGNEQFF
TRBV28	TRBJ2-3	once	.	TGTGCCAGCAGTTCACCCGTTAGCGGTAACACAGATACGCAGTATTTT	CASSSPVSGNTDTQYF
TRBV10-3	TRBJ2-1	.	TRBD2	TGTGCCATCAGTGAGTCTTCGGGACTAGAGAGGTCCTACAATGAGCAGTTCTTC	CAISESSGLERSYNEQFF
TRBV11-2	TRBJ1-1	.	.	TGTGCCAGCAGCGCTGGACTTAACACTGAAGCTTTCTTT	CASSAGLNTEAFF
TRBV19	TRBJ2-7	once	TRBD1	TGTGCCAGTAGTGGGGGACAGGGTCCCTACGAGCAGTACTTC	CASSGGQGPYEQYF
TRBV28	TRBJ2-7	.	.	TGTGCCGGTGGGGGGGCGGGAGCAAGCCACGAGCAGTACTTC	CAGGGAGASHEQYF
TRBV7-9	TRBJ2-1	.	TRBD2	TGTGCCAGCAGAAATTCTAGCGGGGGAAGCTCCTACAATGAGCAGTTCTTC	CASRNSSGGSSYNEQFF
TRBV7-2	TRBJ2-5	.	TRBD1	TGTGCCAGCAGCTACGGGGACAGGGGAGAGACCCAGTACTTC	CASSYGDRGETQYF
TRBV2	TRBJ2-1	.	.	TGTGCCAGCAGTGAAAACAATGAGCAGTTCTTC	CASSENNEQFF
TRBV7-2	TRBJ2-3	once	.	TGTGCCAGCAGCTTAGAGACCCACACAGATACGCAGTATTTT	CASSLETHTDTQYF
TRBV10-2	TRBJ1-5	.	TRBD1	TGCGCCAGCAGTGCAGGGGGTGGCAATCAGCCCCAGCATTTT	CASSAGGGNQPQHF
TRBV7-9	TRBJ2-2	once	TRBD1	TGTGCCAGCAGCTTCCGACAGGGCCGCACCGGGGAGCTGTTTTTT	CASSFRQGRTGELFF
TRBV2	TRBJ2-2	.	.	TGTGCCAGCAATCGACAAGGGGCGAACACCGGGGAGCTGTTTTTT	CASNRQGANTGELFF
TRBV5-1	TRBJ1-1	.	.	TGCGCCAGCAGCTTTAACAGGGTGGCTATGAACACTGAAGCTTTCTTT	CASSFNRVAMNTEAFF
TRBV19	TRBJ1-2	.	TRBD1	TGTGCCAGTAGTATAGATGCTTCCGGGACAGGGACAAACTATGGCTACACCTTC	CASSIDASGTGTNYGYTF
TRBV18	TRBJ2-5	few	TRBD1	TGTGCCAGCTCACCGGGACAGGGTGAGACCCAGTACTTC	CASSPGQGETQYF
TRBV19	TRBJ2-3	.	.	TGTGCCAGTAGACAAGGGGCAGCTTTGGACTCGAGGGTTAGGACAGATACGCAGTATTTT	CASRQGAALDSRVRTDTQYF
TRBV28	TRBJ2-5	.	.	TGTGCCAGCAGACAAGTACCAGAGACCCAGTACTTC	CASRQVPETQYF
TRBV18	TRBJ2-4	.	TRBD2	TGTGCCAGCTCACCAAGGACTAGCCGGTCAGGCTTGGCCAAAAACATTCAGTACTTC	CASSPRTSRSGLAKNIQYF
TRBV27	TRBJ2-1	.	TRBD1	TGTGCCAGCAGTTTTGCCGGGACAGGGATCTTCAATGAGCAGTTCTTC	CASSFAGTGIFNEQFF
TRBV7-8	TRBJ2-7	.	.	TGTGCCAGCAGCTGGGCAGGAGCGGAGGGGGCTTACGAGCAGTACTTC	CASSWAGAEGAYEQYF
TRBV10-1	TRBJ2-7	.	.	TGCGCCAGCAGTGAGACCGGAGCCTACGAGCAGTACTTC	CASSETGAYEQYF
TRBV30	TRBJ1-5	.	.	TGTGCCTGGAGTGGGGGAAGCCAGCCCCAGCATTTT	CAWSGGSQPQHF
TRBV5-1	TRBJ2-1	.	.	TGCGCCAGCAGCTTGTGGGACGCACCGGGAGAGGGGCAGTTCTTC	CASSLWDAPGEGQFF
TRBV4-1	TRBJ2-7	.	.	TGCGCCAGCAGCCAGGAACTCAGGTTTTACGAGCAGTACTTC	CASSQELRFYEQYF
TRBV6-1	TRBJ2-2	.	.	TGTGCCAGCAGAGACAGCTTTTCCGGGGAGCTGTTTTTT	CASRDSFSGELFF
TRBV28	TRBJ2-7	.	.	TGTGCCAGCCTCCGGACGCCTATGGACGAGCAGTACTTC	CASLRTPMDEQYF
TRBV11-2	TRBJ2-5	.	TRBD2	TGTGCCAGCAGCTCGGGACTAGCGAAAGAGACCCAGTACTTC	CASSSGLAKETQYF
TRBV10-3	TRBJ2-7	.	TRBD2	TGTGCCATCAGACTAGCGGGAGGTGCCTACGAGCAGTACTTC	CAIRLAGGAYEQYF
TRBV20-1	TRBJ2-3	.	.	TGCAGTGCCCTGATCACAGATACGCAGTATTTT	CSALITDTQYF
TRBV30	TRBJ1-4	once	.	TGTGCCTGGAGTCTGCAGAATAATGAAAAACTGTTTTTT	CAWSLQNNEKLFF
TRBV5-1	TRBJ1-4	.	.	TGCGCCAGCAGGGTTTCTACTAATGAAAAACTGTTTTTT	CASRVSTNEKLFF
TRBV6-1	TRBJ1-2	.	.	TGTGCCAGCAGTGTAGACCCCTCGCTTCGCTACACCTTC	CASSVDPSLRYTF
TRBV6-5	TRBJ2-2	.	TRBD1	TGTGCCAGCAGTGGACAGGGGCGGTCCGGGGAGCTGTTTTTT	CASSGQGRSGELFF
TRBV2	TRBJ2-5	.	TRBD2	TGTGCCAGCAGTGAGCACAACCTAGCGGGATCGGGAAAGACCCAGTACTTC	CASSEHNLAGSGKTQYF
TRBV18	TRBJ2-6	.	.	TGTGCCAGCTCACCACAGAAGGGGTCCGGGGCCAACGTCCTGACTTTC	CASSPQKGSGANVLTF
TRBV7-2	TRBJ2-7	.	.	TGTGCCAGCAGCTTATACGTCTACGAGCAGTACTTC	CASSLYVYEQYF
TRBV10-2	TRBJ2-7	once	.	TGCGCCAGCAGTGACCGGTCGGGGAGCTCCTACGAGCAGTACTTC	CASSDRSGSSYEQYF
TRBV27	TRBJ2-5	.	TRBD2	TGTGCCAGCCGATTAGCGGGAGCGGGGCAAGAGACCCAGTACTTC	CASRLAGAGQETQYF
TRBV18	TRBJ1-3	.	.	TGTGCCAGCTCACCACCGGGACGGCCAGTCGACACCATATATTTT	CASSPPGRPVDTIYF
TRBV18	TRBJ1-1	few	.	TGTGCCAGCTCACGTACTGAAGCTTTCTTT	CASSRTEAFF
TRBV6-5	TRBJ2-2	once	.	TGTGCCAGCAGTTACTTCGGTCTAGCTAAAACCGGGGAGCTGTTTTTT	CASSYFGLAKTGELFF
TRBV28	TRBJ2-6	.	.	TGTGCCAGCAGCCCCCCCAGGGCTGGGGCCAACGTCCTGACTTTC	CASSPPRAGANVLTF
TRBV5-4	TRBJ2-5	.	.	TGTGCCAGCAGCTTAACTGAGCAAGAGACCCAGTACTTC	CASSLTEQETQYF